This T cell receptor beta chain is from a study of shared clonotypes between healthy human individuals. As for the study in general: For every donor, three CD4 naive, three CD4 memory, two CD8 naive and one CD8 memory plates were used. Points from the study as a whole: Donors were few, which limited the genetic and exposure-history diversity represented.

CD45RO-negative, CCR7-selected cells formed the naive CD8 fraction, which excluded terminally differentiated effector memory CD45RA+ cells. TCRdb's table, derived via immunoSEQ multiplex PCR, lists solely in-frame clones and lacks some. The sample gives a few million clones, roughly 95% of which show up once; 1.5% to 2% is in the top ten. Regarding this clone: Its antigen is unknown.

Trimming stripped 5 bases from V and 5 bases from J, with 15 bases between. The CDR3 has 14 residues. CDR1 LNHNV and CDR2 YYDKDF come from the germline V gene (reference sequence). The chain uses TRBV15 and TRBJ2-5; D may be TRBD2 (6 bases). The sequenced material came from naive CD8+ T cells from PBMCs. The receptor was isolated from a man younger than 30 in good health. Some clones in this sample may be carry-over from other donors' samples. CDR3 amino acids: CATSSLPSVETQYF. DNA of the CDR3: TGTGCCACCAGCTCCTTGCCTAGCGTGGAGACCCAGTACTTC.